This T cell receptor (beta chain) was identified during a study of cytomegalovirus exposure and HLA in healthy donors. Study conclusions and caveats: In a later analysis, a missense DCLRE1C variant was linked to TCR beta V- and J-gene trimming.

The CDR3 sequence is 13 residues long. V lost 1 base and J lost 6, with 10 bases in between. In germline, CDR1 is KGHSH, CDR2 LQKENI. The PCR had 60 Vbeta and 13 Jbeta primers. Data came from immunoSEQ multiplex PCR; TCRdb stores just in-frame clones and leaves some out. Among more than 100,000 clones listed, 8.9% were seen once. On this clone itself: What it recognizes is unknown.

The sequenced material came from PBMCs. The receptor was derived from a woman aged 40 to 49 in good health and CMV-seropositive. The chain couples TRBV18 to TRBJ2-7; D is perhaps TRBD2 (5 bases). The CDR3 loop reads CASSPLASTEQYF. Here the CDR3 DNA reads TGTGCCAGCTCACCACTGGCTAGCACCGAGCAGTACTTC.